The rows below give T cell receptor beta chains drawn from one sample of a study of blood T cell repertoires in COVID-19. Data came from immunoSEQ multiplex PCR; TCRdb stores just in-frame clones and leaves some out. Here the sample spans about 140,000 clones, about 87% being singletons. Sequenced material: peripheral blood. The receptors were gathered from a human donor in a cohort sampled during active COVID-19. Each CDR3 is given with its conserved first and last residue. A D gene is named only where the DNA matches it firmly. A row's size may be missing; if present it is once, few, many or a size class.

J gene | clone size | V gene | D gene | CDR3 protein | CDR3 DNA
TRBJ1-5 | NA | TRBV7-8 | NA | CASSLDRASNQPQHF | TGTGCCAGCAGCTTAGACAGGGCTAGCAATCAGCCCCAGCATTTT
TRBJ2-3 | NA | TRBV7-3 | TRBD2 | CASSSAGAGGGDTQYF | TGTGCCAGCAGCTCTGCCGGAGCGGGAGGGGGCGATACGCAGTATTTT
TRBJ1-2 | once | TRBV6-6 | TRBD1 | CASSSGGGYTF | TGTGCCAGCAGCTCAGGGGGGGGCTACACCTTC
TRBJ2-1 | NA | TRBV28 | NA | CASSTDYSVFF | TGTGCCAGCAGTACGGACTATTCGGTGTTCTTC
TRBJ1-1 | NA | TRBV6-4 | TRBD1 | CASRPPGDRVGWITEAFF | TGTGCCAGCAGGCCGCCGGGCGACAGGGTTGGTTGGATCACTGAAGCTTTCTTT
TRBJ1-2 | NA | TRBV13 | NA | CASSSIIIAGGRNYGYTF | TGTGCCAGCAGCTCCATCATTATTGCGGGGGGCAGGAACTATGGCTACACCTTC
TRBJ2-7 | NA | TRBV9 | NA | CASSPQGAYEQYF | TGTGCCAGCAGCCCTCAGGGCGCCTACGAGCAGTACTTC
TRBJ2-3 | NA | TRBV5-1 | TRBD1 | CASSLGDRVSTDTQYF | TGCGCCAGCAGCTTGGGGGACAGGGTCAGCACAGATACGCAGTATTTT
TRBJ2-3 | NA | TRBV7-9 | TRBD2 | CASSSGTSGVDTQYF | TGTGCCAGCAGCTCCGGGACTAGCGGTGTAGATACGCAGTATTTT
TRBJ1-5 | NA | TRBV28 | NA | CASSPRRGRRDQPQHF | TGTGCCAGCAGTCCCAGGCGGGGGCGCAGGGATCAGCCCCAGCATTTT
TRBJ1-6 | NA | TRBV27 | NA | CASSSPGDGSYNSPLHF | TGTGCCAGCAGTTCCCCAGGGGACGGGTCCTATAATTCACCCCTCCACTTT
TRBJ1-1 | once | TRBV28 | TRBD1 | CASSRDRVNTEAFF | TGTGCCAGCAGCCGTGACAGGGTGAACACTGAAGCTTTCTTT
TRBJ1-4 | NA | TRBV27 | NA | CASSPLSGGATNEKLFF | TGTGCCAGCAGTCCCCTCTCGGGGGGGGCAACTAATGAAAAACTGTTTTTT
TRBJ2-3 | NA | TRBV14 | NA | CASSARQATDTQYF | TGTGCCAGCAGCGCTCGACAGGCCACAGATACGCAGTATTTT
TRBJ2-1 | NA | TRBV1 | NA | CTSPEGGPAYNEQFF | TGCACCAGCCCCGAGGGAGGGCCCGCCTACAATGAGCAGTTCTTC
TRBJ2-3 | once | TRBV11-2 | TRBD2 | CASSLVPGGRGDTQYF | TGTGCCAGCAGCTTAGTGCCGGGAGGGCGGGGAGATACGCAGTATTTT
TRBJ2-1 | NA | TRBV10-3 | TRBD2 | CAISESGLAGRNEQFF | TGTGCCATCAGTGAGTCGGGACTAGCGGGACGAAATGAGCAGTTCTTC
TRBJ2-3 | NA | TRBV10-1 | TRBD2 | CASSEIVAGGPSVTDTQYF | TGCGCCAGCAGTGAGATAGTGGCGGGAGGGCCATCGGTCACAGATACGCAGTATTTT
TRBJ2-5 | NA | TRBV11-2 | TRBD2 | CASSLGPSGGTRTQYF | TGTGCCAGCAGCTTAGGTCCTAGCGGGGGGACCCGGACCCAGTACTTC
TRBJ1-5 | NA | TRBV2 | NA | CASRFGQQTNQPQHF | TGTGCCAGCAGGTTTGGACAGCAAACCAATCAGCCCCAGCATTTT
TRBJ2-7 | NA | TRBV28 | TRBD2 | CASSAWTSGRVHEQYF | TGTGCCAGCAGTGCATGGACTAGCGGGAGGGTCCACGAGCAGTACTTC
TRBJ1-2 | NA | TRBV19 | TRBD1 | CASRWTGGSNSYTF | TGTGCCAGTAGATGGACAGGGGGATCTAATAGCTACACCTTC
TRBJ2-2 | NA | TRBV21-1 | NA | CASSKASPGQNTGELFF | TGTGCCAGCAGCAAAGCGTCCCCGGGACAGAACACCGGGGAGCTGTTTTTT
TRBJ2-1 | NA | TRBV19 | TRBD1 | CASRPLTGGPYQQFF | TGTGCCAGTAGGCCTTTAACAGGGGGGCCCTATCAGCAGTTCTTC
TRBJ1-2 | NA | TRBV28 | TRBD1 | CASSTPGQSYGYTF | TGTGCCAGCAGTACTCCGGGACAGTCGTATGGCTACACCTTC
TRBJ2-3 | NA | TRBV11-2 | NA | CASSFLLGDTDTQYF | TGTGCCAGCAGCTTCCTTCTAGGGGACACAGATACGCAGTATTTT
TRBJ2-3 | NA | TRBV7-9 | TRBD1 | CASSPGQGSTDTQYF | TGTGCCAGCAGCCCGGGACAGGGGAGCACAGATACGCAGTATTTT
TRBJ1-1 | NA | TRBV6-6 | TRBD1 | CASTVQGAAEAFF | TGTGCCAGCACCGTCCAGGGGGCAGCTGAAGCTTTCTTT
TRBJ1-5 | NA | TRBV6-1 | TRBD1 | CASSEDRGLNQPQHF | TGTGCCAGCAGTGAGGACAGGGGGCTCAATCAGCCCCAGCATTTT
TRBJ2-1 | NA | TRBV4-1 | NA | CASSLRDSNLYNEQFF | TGCGCCAGCAGTCTACGGGACTCCAATTTATACAATGAGCAGTTCTTC
TRBJ2-7 | once | TRBV19 | NA | CASSIQGRSVGEQYF | TGTGCCAGTAGTATTCAGGGGCGGTCGGTGGGCGAGCAGTACTTC